This T cell receptor (beta chain) was captured in a study of cytomegalovirus exposure and HLA in healthy donors. Whole-study results and caveats: The study designated 150 or so TCR beta chains cytomegalovirus-associated.

As concerns this clone: The antigen is undetermined.

With 60 Vbeta and 13 Jbeta primers, the PCR was carried out. Clones were read by immunoSEQ multiplex PCR, and TCRdb kept only the in-frame ones, dropping some. The sample comprises 150,000 to 200,000 clones, about 72% of which are singletons, and roughly 2.5% rests with the top ten. The CDR3 is 14 residues long. The V end lost 0 bases, the J end lost 3 bases, and 9 bases lay between the germline ends. Germline V CDR1 and CDR2: SGHNT, YYREEE (reference sequence). The material sequenced was PBMCs. This rearrangement joins TRBV5-4 to TRBJ1-2, with D hard to call. This clonotype was obtained from a human donor in good health. The CDR3 reads CASSLGQDYYGYTF. CDR3 nucleotide sequence: TGTGCCAGCAGCTTGGGTCAGGATTACTATGGCTACACCTTC. The whole variable domain, filled in from reference TRBV5-4 and TRBJ1-2, reads ETGVTQSPTHLIKTRGQQVTLRCSSQSGHNTVSWYQQALGQGPQFIFQYYREEENGRGNFPPRFSGLQFPNYSSELNVNALELDDSALYLCASSLGQDYYGYTFGSGTRLTVV.